These T cell receptor beta chains were read from a single sample in a study of CD4 and CD8 cells across lung adenocarcinoma regions. Each CDR3 protein is one row after TCRdb ran MiXCR on the PCR reads. In the table there are 6,600 or so distinct CDR3 sequences, 51% of which are singletons. The source material was CD4+ T cells from the center of a lung tumor. The receptors here all came from a female donor with lung adenocarcinoma. The CD4 and CD8 labels of this study may be unreliable. Each CDR3 is given with its conserved first and last residue. Each record gives: V gene, D gene, clone size, J gene, CDR3 protein, CDR3 DNA. The D gene is left open where the match is weak. Size is omitted from some rows. Given values are once, few, many or a class for expanded clones.

v_gene: TRBV14; d_gene: TRBD1; abundance: -; j_gene: TRBJ1-1; CDR3aa: CASSQQGVSTEAFF; CDR3nt: TGTGCCAGCAGCCAACAGGGGGTAAGCACTGAAGCTTTCTTT
v_gene: TRBV10-2; d_gene: TRBD2; abundance: few; j_gene: TRBJ2-3; CDR3aa: CASSESSSGGTDTQYF; CDR3nt: TGCGCCAGCAGTGAGTCGTCTAGCGGGGGAACAGATACGCAGTATTTT
v_gene: TRBV6-5; d_gene: -; abundance: -; j_gene: TRBJ2-3; CDR3aa: CASSYPGTDIQYF; CDR3nt: TGTGCCAGCAGTTACCCTGGCACAGATATTCAGTACTTT
v_gene: TRBV10-1; d_gene: -; abundance: few; j_gene: TRBJ2-3; CDR3aa: CATELDGPETQYF; CDR3nt: TGTGCCACCGAACTAGATGGCCCAGAGACGCAGTACTTT
v_gene: TRBV6-5; d_gene: -; abundance: -; j_gene: TRBJ1-1; CDR3aa: CASSYDRVNTEAFF; CDR3nt: TGTGCCAGCAGTTACGACAGAGTGAACACTGAAGCTTTCTTT
v_gene: TRBV4-1; d_gene: -; abundance: many; j_gene: TRBJ2-3; CDR3aa: CASSQVEQALDTQYF; CDR3nt: TGCGCCAGCAGCCAAGTTGAGCAGGCTCTAGATACGCAGTATTTT
v_gene: TRBV12-3/TRBV12-4; d_gene: TRBD1; abundance: medium-sized; j_gene: TRBJ2-5; CDR3aa: CASSAGQGQETQYF; CDR3nt: TGTGCCAGCAGTGCGGGACAGGGGCAAGAGACCCAGTACTTC
v_gene: TRBV6-1; d_gene: -; abundance: once; j_gene: TRBJ2-1; CDR3aa: CASRAVSSYNAQFF; CDR3nt: TGTGCCAGCAGGGCTGTTAGCTCCTACAATGCGCAGTTTTTT
v_gene: TRBV27; d_gene: -; abundance: -; j_gene: TRBJ2-1; CDR3aa: CASSFIQGQRNEQFF; CDR3nt: TGTGCCAGCAGTTTTATACAGGGCCAACGCAATGAGCAGTTCTTC
v_gene: TRBV10-1; d_gene: -; abundance: few; j_gene: TRBJ2-1; CDR3aa: CASSDGYNEQFF; CDR3nt: TGCGCCAGCAGTGACGGGTACAATGAGCAGTTCTTC
v_gene: TRBV27; d_gene: -; abundance: large; j_gene: TRBJ2-3; CDR3aa: CASTDTDTQYF; CDR3nt: TGTGCCAGCACCGATACAGATACGCAGTATTTT
v_gene: TRBV10-2; d_gene: -; abundance: few; j_gene: TRBJ2-1; CDR3aa: CASSENSYNEQFF; CDR3nt: TGCGCCAGCAGTGAGAACTCCTACAATGAGCAGTTCTTC
v_gene: TRBV4-2; d_gene: TRBD1; abundance: -; j_gene: TRBJ2-5; CDR3aa: CASSQSRGLGETQYF; CDR3nt: TGTGCCAGCAGCCAATCCAGGGGGCTTGGGGAGACCCAGTACTTC
v_gene: TRBV14; d_gene: TRBD2; abundance: medium-sized; j_gene: TRBJ2-1; CDR3aa: CASGRAGGYNEQFF; CDR3nt: TGTGCCAGCGGTCGTGCGGGAGGGTACAATGAGCAGTTCTTC
v_gene: TRBV27; d_gene: TRBD1; abundance: medium-sized; j_gene: TRBJ1-4; CDR3aa: CASSLIQQGAGEKLFF; CDR3nt: TGTGCCAGCAGTTTAATCCAACAGGGGGCAGGGGAAAAACTGTTTTTT
v_gene: TRBV7-2; d_gene: TRBD2; abundance: -; j_gene: TRBJ2-3; CDR3aa: CASSGGRAEDTQYF; CDR3nt: TGTGCGAGCAGCGGGGGACGAGCGGAAGATACGCAGTATTTT
v_gene: TRBV4-1; d_gene: -; abundance: few; j_gene: TRBJ1-2; CDR3aa: CASSLRDAGYTF; CDR3nt: TGCGCCAGCAGCCTCCGGGACGCCGGCTACACCTTC
v_gene: TRBV10-2; d_gene: -; abundance: many; j_gene: TRBJ2-1; CDR3aa: CASSEGRDAYNEQFF; CDR3nt: TGCGCCAGCAGTGAAGGGCGGGATGCCTACAATGAGCAGTTCTTC
v_gene: TRBV7-7; d_gene: -; abundance: -; j_gene: TRBJ2-1; CDR3aa: CASSFRRGTYNEQFF; CDR3nt: TGTGCTAGCAGCTTCCGACGGGGCACCTACAATGAGCAGTTCTTC
v_gene: TRBV6-2/TRBV6-3; d_gene: -; abundance: -; j_gene: TRBJ2-3; CDR3aa: CAGGEGGGDKDTQYF; CDR3nt: TGTGCCGGGGGTGAGGGGGGGGGAGACAAAGATACGCAGTATTTC
v_gene: TRBV6-1; d_gene: -; abundance: few; j_gene: TRBJ1-5; CDR3aa: CASTVEISNQPLHF; CDR3nt: TGTGCCAGCACTGTAGAAATTAGCAATCAGCCCCTCCATTTT
v_gene: TRBV27; d_gene: -; abundance: few; j_gene: TRBJ2-5; CDR3aa: CASSLPRDTLPETQYF; CDR3nt: TGTGCCAGCAGTTTACCCCGGGACACCCTCCCGGAGACCCAGTACTTC
v_gene: TRBV7-2; d_gene: TRBD1; abundance: -; j_gene: TRBJ2-7; CDR3aa: CASSPVPDRVRYEQYF; CDR3nt: TGTGCCAGCAGCCCGGTGCCGGACAGGGTACGGTACGAGCAGTACTTC
v_gene: TRBV10-2; d_gene: TRBD2; abundance: few; j_gene: TRBJ2-7; CDR3aa: CASSDGGRATGEQYF; CDR3nt: TGCGCCAGCAGTGACGGCGGGAGGGCCACAGGGGAGCAGTACTTC
v_gene: TRBV27; d_gene: -; abundance: once; j_gene: TRBJ1-1; CDR3aa: CATQNSMNTEAFF; CDR3nt: TGTGCCACCCAAAACAGCATGAACACTGAAGCTTTCTTT
v_gene: TRBV27; d_gene: TRBD1; abundance: -; j_gene: TRBJ2-4; CDR3aa: CASSGTGDQNTQYF; CDR3nt: TGTGCGAGCAGCGGGACAGGGGACCAAAACACCCAGTACTTC
v_gene: TRBV10-1; d_gene: -; abundance: -; j_gene: TRBJ2-3; CDR3aa: CASELGAKNMQYF; CDR3nt: TGCGCCTCGGAACTAGGAGCTAAAAATATGCAGTATTTT
v_gene: TRBV6-1; d_gene: -; abundance: -; j_gene: TRBJ2-5; CDR3aa: CATTSRIQETQYF; CDR3nt: TGTGCCACGACCAGCAGAATTCAAGAGACCCAGTACTTC
v_gene: TRBV6-5; d_gene: -; abundance: medium-sized; j_gene: TRBJ2-2; CDR3aa: CASSYSMGGELFF; CDR3nt: TGTGCCAGCAGTTACTCGATGGGCGGGGAGCTGTTTTTT
v_gene: TRBV6-1; d_gene: TRBD1; abundance: -; j_gene: TRBJ2-5; CDR3aa: CASSRDRVEETQYF; CDR3nt: TGTGCCAGCAGCCGAGACAGGGTGGAGGAGACCCAGTACTTC
v_gene: TRBV20-1; d_gene: TRBD2; abundance: -; j_gene: TRBJ2-2; CDR3aa: CSARDYGLAGENTGELFF; CDR3nt: TGCAGTGCTAGAGATTACGGACTAGCGGGAGAGAACACCGGGGAGCTGTTTTTT
v_gene: TRBV7-2; d_gene: TRBD2; abundance: -; j_gene: TRBJ2-7; CDR3aa: CASSPRLAGTYEQYF; CDR3nt: TGTGCCAGCAGCCCCCGACTAGCGGGCACCTACGAGCAGTACTTC
v_gene: TRBV10-1; d_gene: -; abundance: -; j_gene: TRBJ2-3; CDR3aa: CVTELEGTNIQYF; CDR3nt: TGCGTCACGGAACTAGAAGGCACAAACATTCAGTATTTT
v_gene: TRBV29-1; d_gene: -; abundance: -; j_gene: TRBJ2-2; CDR3aa: CSVERSGANTGELFF; CDR3nt: TGCAGCGTTGAAAGGTCAGGGGCGAACACCGGGGAGCTGTTTTTT
v_gene: TRBV6-1; d_gene: -; abundance: large; j_gene: TRBJ2-7; CDR3aa: CASSDGPYEQYF; CDR3nt: TGTGCCAGCAGTGACGGACCCTACGAGCAGTACTTC
v_gene: TRBV6-1; d_gene: -; abundance: few; j_gene: TRBJ2-4; CDR3aa: CASSEFIGNIQYF; CDR3nt: TGTGCCAGCAGTGAGTTTATCGGGAACATTCAGTACTTC
v_gene: TRBV10-3; d_gene: -; abundance: -; j_gene: TRBJ2-1; CDR3aa: CAGRAVSSYNTQYF; CDR3nt: TGTGCGGGCCGGGCGGTTAGCTCCTACAATACGCAGTATTTC
v_gene: TRBV6-1; d_gene: TRBD1; abundance: medium-sized; j_gene: TRBJ1-6; CDR3aa: CASSEGTGGNSPLHF; CDR3nt: TGTGCCAGCAGTGAAGGGACAGGGGGCAATTCACCCCTCCACTTT
v_gene: TRBV10-3; d_gene: -; abundance: -; j_gene: TRBJ2-6; CDR3aa: CAFLSGQSGANVLTF; CDR3nt: TGTGCCTTCCTATCTGGACAGTCTGGGGCCAACGTCCTGACTTTC
v_gene: TRBV6-4; d_gene: -; abundance: -; j_gene: TRBJ2-3; CDR3aa: CASGDQTGSTGTQYF; CDR3nt: TGTGCCAGCGGTGACCAGACTGGGAGCACAGGGACGCAGTATTTT
v_gene: TRBV6-2/TRBV6-3; d_gene: -; abundance: -; j_gene: TRBJ2-1; CDR3aa: CASTTGGALPVGEQFF; CDR3nt: TGTGCCAGCACCACCGGGGGAGCCCTCCCTGTGGGTGAGCAGTTCTTC
v_gene: TRBV7-2; d_gene: -; abundance: -; j_gene: TRBJ2-4; CDR3aa: CASSGGGSYMQYF; CDR3nt: TGTGCCAGCAGCGGGGGAGGCTCATACATGCAGTACTTC
v_gene: TRBV6-1; d_gene: -; abundance: few; j_gene: TRBJ2-5; CDR3aa: CASTEGPSTETQYF; CDR3nt: TGTGCCAGCACCGAGGGCCCCTCGACTGAGACCCAGTACTTC
v_gene: TRBV10-3; d_gene: -; abundance: -; j_gene: TRBJ2-7; CDR3aa: CAISVDVSYEQYF; CDR3nt: TGTGCCATCAGTGTAGACGTCTCCTACGAGCAGTACTTC
v_gene: TRBV6-4; d_gene: -; abundance: once; j_gene: TRBJ2-3; CDR3aa: CASSDSSGAKDTQYF; CDR3nt: TGTGCCAGCAGTGACTCGTCGGGAGCCAAAGATACTCAGTATTTT